Following are 26 T cell receptor beta chains from one sample sequenced in a study of blood T cell repertoires in COVID-19. Profiling relied on immunoSEQ multiplex PCR, and the TCRdb table lists in-frame clones only, not all of them. The sample has tens of thousands of clones, around 82% seen once; the top ten hold approximately 1.2%. The sequenced sample was peripheral blood. These receptors all stem from an elderly woman with acute or convalescent COVID-19.

The rearrangement joins TRBV19 to TRBJ2-7; TRBD2 aligns across 8 bases. Germline V gene data show CDR1 as LNHDA and CDR2 as SQIVND (reference sequence). V was pared by 3 bases and J by 0 bases, with 4 bases of the junction left unmatched. This CDR3 has 15 amino acids. CDR3 in amino acids: CASSMKRGSSYEQYF. DNA for the CDR3: TGTGCCAGTAGTATGAAGCGGGGGAGCTCCTACGAGCAGTACTTC.

The J gene is TRBJ1-3, the V gene TRBV25-1; unclear D gene. CDR3 length: 15 residues. The germline CDR1 and CDR2 sequences are MGHDK and SYGVNS. With 1 base removed from V and 9 bases from J, the gap between germline ends came to 16 bases. This CDR3 is CASSELMSSTGTIYF. DNA for the CDR3: TGTGCCAGCAGTGAATTAATGTCGTCAACGGGCACCATATATTTT.

The chain links TRBV29-1 to TRBJ1-2; tentative D call: TRBD1 (6 bases). The V end was cut by 5 bases, the J end by 6 bases, with 13 bases between. The CDR3 has 12 residues. Germline V gene lookup returns CDR1 SQVTM and CDR2 ANQGSEA. Here the CDR3 reads CSVRGASDGYTF. In DNA, the CDR3 is TGCAGCGTTCGGGGGGCTTCGGATGGCTACACCTTC.

The rearrangement joins TRBV5-4 to TRBJ2-3; 7 nucleotides line up with TRBD1. Germline V CDR1 and CDR2: SGHNT, YYREEE (reference sequence). The CDR3 is made up of 13 amino acids. V was pared by 4 bases and J by 6 bases, with 5 bases of the junction left unmatched. The CDR3 loop is CASSRTTGDTQYF. In DNA, the CDR3 is TGTGCCAGCAGCCGGACGACAGGGGATACGCAGTATTTT.

The CDR3 is CASSFRGARQDEQYF. The CDR3 bases are TGTGCCAGCAGTTTCCGAGGCGCGAGACAGGACGAGCAGTACTTC. This rearrangement joins TRBV28 to TRBJ2-7; possibly TRBD1 for D (6 bases). The CDR3 totals 15 residues. Between the trimmed V and J ends, which lost 3 bases and 5 bases, there was a span of 17 bases. Germline V gene sequence: CDR1 MDHEN, CDR2 SYDVKM.

The rearrangement links TRBV7-2 to TRBJ2-7, with 12 nucleotides matching TRBD1. The J segment lost 7 bases and the V segment lost 2 bases, leaving 15 bases of the junction unmatched. The CDR3 length is 18 residues. CDR1 SGHTA and CDR2 FQGNSA come from the germline V gene. CDR3 sequence reads: CASSLPPGRDRGRWEQYF. CDR3 in DNA: TGTGCCAGCAGCTTACCCCCGGGGAGGGACAGGGGGCGTTGGGAGCAGTACTTC. Full variable domain (outside the CDR3, taken from reference TRBV7-2 and TRBJ2-7): GAGVSQSPSNKVTEKGKDVELRCDPISGHTALYWYRQSLGQGLEFLIYFQGNSAPDKSGLPSDRFSAERTGGSVSTLTIQRTQQEDSAVYLCASSLPPGRDRGRWEQYFGPGTRLTVT.

This chain joins TRBV19 and TRBJ1-2; D is ambiguous. Germline-derived CDR1 and CDR2 are LNHDA and SQIVND (reference sequence). The CDR3 loop spans 11 amino acids. Trimming removed 7 bases at V and 5 bases at J, with 8 bases between. The CDR3, as DNA: TGTGCCAGTACGGGAGAATATGGCTACACCTTC. It codes for CASTGEYGYTF.

The chain links TRBV12-3 or TRBV12-4 to TRBJ1-2; unclear D gene. V was cut by 6 bases and J by 4 bases, with 9 bases left in between. CDR3 length equals 12 residues. This CDR3 reads CASSSYGYGYTF. CDR3 nucleotide sequence: TGTGCCAGCAGCTCATACGGCTATGGCTACACCTTC.

J is TRBJ2-7 and V is TRBV6-6; 8 bases fit TRBD1. Germline CDR1 reads MNHNY; CDR2 reads SVGAGI (reference sequence). The ends lost 9 bases at V and 2 bases at J; junction bases unmatched: 3. CDR3 length equals 12 residues. The CDR3, as DNA: TGTGCCAGTGGACAGGGTACCTACGAGCAGTACTTC. Translating it yields CASGQGTYEQYF.

The chain links TRBV5-1 to TRBJ2-7; D possibly corresponds to TRBD1 (6 bases). The germline V gene has CDR1 SGHRS and CDR2 YFSETQ. The CDR3 spans 12 residues. V gave up 4 bases and J gave up 6 bases, with 11 bases separating them. The CDR3 loop reads CASSEAGVEQYF. The CDR3 DNA follows: TGCGCCAGCAGCGAGGCAGGGGTCGAGCAGTACTTC. The complete variable domain, with remaining parts taken from reference TRBV5-1 and TRBJ2-7, reads KAGVTQTPRYLIKTRGQQVTLSCSPISGHRSVSWYQQTPGQGLQFLFEYFSETQRNKGNFPGRFSGRQFSNSRSEMNVSTLELGDSALYLCASSEAGVEQYFGPGTRLTVT.

The genes are TRBV6-5 and TRBJ1-5, with no clear D. The CDR3 is 13 amino acids. Between the trimmed V and J ends, which lost 4 bases and 1 base, there was a span of 5 bases. Germline V gives CDR1 MNHEY, CDR2 SVGAGI. In DNA, the CDR3 is TGTGCCAGCAGTTTCAGAAGCAATCAGCCCCAGCATTTT. Protein product: CASSFRSNQPQHF.

This clone appeared once. The chain combines TRBV5-1 with TRBJ2-5, with 9 bases that match TRBD1. J gave up 0 bases and V 4 bases, and 4 bases lay outside the gene matches. Germline CDR1 is SGHRS and CDR2 is YFSETQ. The length of the CDR3 is 15 residues. The CDR3: CASSPGQGYQETQYF. CDR3 nucleotides: TGCGCCAGCAGCCCCGGACAGGGGTACCAAGAGACCCAGTACTTC.

This clone was picked up a small number of times. The chain combines TRBV23-1 with TRBJ1-2, with D unclear. TRBV23-1 is sorted into the ORF group, with uncertain function. Trimming cost V 8 bases and J 7 bases, with 11 bases left between them. This CDR3 is built from 11 residues. CDR3 bases: TGCGCCAGCTCTCTACGGTTTGGCTACACCTTC. Translating gives CASSLRFGYTF.

The chain is built from TRBV2 and TRBJ2-1; 7 bases agree with TRBD2. The germline V gene encodes CDR1 SNHLY and CDR2 FYNNEI. Trimming cost V 9 bases and J 12 bases; bases outside gene matches: 8. The CDR3 has 11 amino acids. CDR3 nucleotide sequence: TGTGCCAGGGGCGCGGGAGAGGGGCAGTTCTTC. Translated: CARGAGEGQFF.

This rearrangement joins TRBV6-1 to TRBJ2-7, with 12 bases fitting TRBD2. CDR3 length: 14 amino acids. In germline, CDR1 is MNHNS, CDR2 SASEGT. Losses at the gene ends were 7 bases for V and 4 bases for J; bases not matched to a gene: 5. This CDR3 is CASTRLAGDYEQYF. DNA for the CDR3: TGTGCCAGCACCCGACTAGCGGGGGATTACGAGCAGTACTTC.

This clone was recorded once. The chain links TRBV4-1 to TRBJ2-1; TRBD1 matches at 8 bases. CDR3 length: 16 residues. Germline V gene lookup returns CDR1 MGHRA and CDR2 YSYEKL. V lost 0 bases to trimming and J lost 3 bases; unmatched junction nucleotides: 4. The CDR3 bases are TGCGCCAGCAGCCAAGATACGACAGGGGTCTACAATGAGCAGTTCTTC. Protein: CASSQDTTGVYNEQFF.

The chain joins TRBV6-6 to TRBJ1-1; 7 bases are shared with TRBD1. From germline, CDR1 is MNHNY and CDR2 SVGAGI (reference sequence). This CDR3 spans 15 amino acids. V shed 6 bases, J shed 8 bases, and the junction held 15 bases outside the gene matches. The CDR3 loop is CASRGLKGASSEAFF. Here the CDR3 DNA reads TGTGCCAGCAGGGGCCTAAAGGGGGCGTCTTCGGAAGCTTTCTTT.

V gene TRBV27 combines with J gene TRBJ1-5, with unresolved D. Germline CDR1 reads MNHEY; CDR2 reads SMNVEV (reference sequence). This CDR3 is built from 12 residues. V was pared by 1 base and J by 10 bases, with 8 bases between. CDR3 protein: CASSLFGGPQHF. The CDR3 coding sequence is TGTGCCAGCAGTTTATTCGGCGGACCCCAGCATTTT.

The rearrangement uses TRBV5-1 and TRBJ1-1; unclear D gene. The CDR3 is 13 residues long. V lost 2 bases and J 1 base, leaving 6 bases between the germline ends. Germline loops: CDR1 SGHRS, CDR2 YFSETQ. As DNA, the CDR3 is TGCGCCAGCAGCTTAGACACGAACACTGAAGCTTTCTTT. Protein: CASSLDTNTEAFF.

CDR3 residues: CASNTDPGETQYF. In DNA, the CDR3 is TGTGCCAGCAACACGGATCCAGGGGAGACCCAGTACTTC. This chain connects TRBV5-4 to TRBJ2-5, with a weak D call TRBD1 (5 bases). V was cut by 6 bases and J by 5 bases, with 14 bases left in between. The CDR3 is 13 amino acids. From germline, CDR1 is SGHNT and CDR2 YYREEE (reference sequence).

The rearrangement joins TRBV2 to TRBJ1-4, with D perhaps matching TRBD1 (6 bases). This CDR3 is 15 amino acids long. V was cut by 7 bases and J by 8 bases, with 20 bases left in between. The germline V gene encodes CDR1 SNHLY and CDR2 FYNNEI. This CDR3 reads CASTRAGTIGEKLFF. CDR3 sequence (DNA): TGTGCCAGCACCCGAGCCGGGACAATTGGCGAAAAACTGTTTTTT.

V is TRBV2 and J is TRBJ2-1; 8 nucleotides agree with TRBD2. V dropped 2 bases and J dropped 6; count of bases not matched to a gene: 12. This CDR3 region has 17 residues. Per the germline V gene, CDR1 is SNHLY and CDR2 is FYNNEI. In nucleotides, the CDR3 is TGTGCCAGCAGTGAACCACAAGAGCGGGGGTTGGTCAATGAGCAGTTCTTC. Its translation is CASSEPQERGLVNEQFF.

This clone was counted a few times. CDR3 DNA: TGCGCCAGCAGCCAAGAAATCCAGGGGACGTACACTGAAGCTTTCTTT. Residues: CASSQEIQGTYTEAFF. The chain is built from TRBV4-1 and TRBJ1-1; D might be TRBD1 (6 bases). In germline, CDR1 is MGHRA, CDR2 YSYEKL. The CDR3 extends over 16 amino acids. Deletions cut 0 bases from V and 3 bases from J, with 14 bases between.

The chain has TRBV9 and TRBJ1-4; 7 bases fit TRBD1. Germline-derived CDR1 and CDR2 are SGDLS and YYNGEE. J was trimmed by 8 bases and V by 4 bases; bases with no gene match: 11. CDR3 length: 15 amino acids. The CDR3 reads CASSTTGERGEKLFF. In DNA, the CDR3 is TGTGCCAGCAGCACAACAGGGGAAAGGGGGGAAAAACTGTTTTTT.

The V gene is TRBV14, the J gene TRBJ2-6, with a weak D call TRBD2 (5 bases). The CDR3 has 17 residues. Germline V gives CDR1 SGHDN, CDR2 FVKESK. V shed 1 base and J shed 4 bases, with 14 bases lying between them. CDR3: CASSQGLPGVGANVLTF. CDR3 nucleotide sequence: TGTGCCAGCAGCCAAGGACTCCCCGGGGTAGGGGCCAACGTCCTGACTTTC.

The DNA for the CDR3 is TGCAGCGCCGAAATCCGTAGCGGCTACACCTTC. The encoded protein is CSAEIRSGYTF. The chain has TRBV29-1 and TRBJ1-2; D remains unclear. The V gene lost 7 bases and the J gene lost 8 bases, with 14 bases spanning the gap. CDR3 size: 11 residues. Germline loops: CDR1 SQVTM, CDR2 ANQGSEA.